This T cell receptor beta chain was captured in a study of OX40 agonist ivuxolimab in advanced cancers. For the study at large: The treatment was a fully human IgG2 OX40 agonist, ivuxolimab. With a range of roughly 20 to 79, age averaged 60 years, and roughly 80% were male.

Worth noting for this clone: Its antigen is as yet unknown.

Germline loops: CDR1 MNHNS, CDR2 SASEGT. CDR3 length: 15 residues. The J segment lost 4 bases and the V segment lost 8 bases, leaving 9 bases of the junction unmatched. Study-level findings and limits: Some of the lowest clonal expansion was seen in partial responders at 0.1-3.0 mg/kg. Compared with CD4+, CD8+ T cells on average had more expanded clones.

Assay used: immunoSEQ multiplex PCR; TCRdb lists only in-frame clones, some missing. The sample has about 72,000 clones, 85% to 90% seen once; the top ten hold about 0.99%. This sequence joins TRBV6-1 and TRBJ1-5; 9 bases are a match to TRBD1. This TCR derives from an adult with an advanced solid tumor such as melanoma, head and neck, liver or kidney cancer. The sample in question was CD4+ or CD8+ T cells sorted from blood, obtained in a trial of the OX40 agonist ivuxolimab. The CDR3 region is CASRFAGQGNQPQHF. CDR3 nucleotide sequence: TGTGCCAGCCGGTTTGCGGGACAGGGTAATCAGCCCCAGCATTTT.